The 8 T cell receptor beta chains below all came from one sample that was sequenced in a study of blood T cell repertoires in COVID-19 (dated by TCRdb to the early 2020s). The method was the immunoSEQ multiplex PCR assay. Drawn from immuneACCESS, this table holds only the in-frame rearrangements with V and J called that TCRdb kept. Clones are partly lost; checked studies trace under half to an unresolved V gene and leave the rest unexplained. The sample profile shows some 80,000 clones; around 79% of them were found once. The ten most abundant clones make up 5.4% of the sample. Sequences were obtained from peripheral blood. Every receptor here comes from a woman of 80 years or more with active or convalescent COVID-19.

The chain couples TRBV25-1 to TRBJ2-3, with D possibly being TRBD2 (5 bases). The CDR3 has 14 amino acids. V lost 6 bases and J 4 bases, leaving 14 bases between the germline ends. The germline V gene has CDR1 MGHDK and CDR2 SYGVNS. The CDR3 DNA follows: TGTGCCAGCAGGGGAGAGGGATTCGCAGATACGCAGTATTTT. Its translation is CASRGEGFADTQYF.

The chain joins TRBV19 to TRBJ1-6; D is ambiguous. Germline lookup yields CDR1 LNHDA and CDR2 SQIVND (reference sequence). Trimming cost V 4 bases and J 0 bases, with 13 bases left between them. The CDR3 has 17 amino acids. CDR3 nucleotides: TGTGCCAGTAGTACGCGGCCGAGGAGCTCCTATAATTCACCCCTCCACTTT. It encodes CASSTRPRSSYNSPLHF.

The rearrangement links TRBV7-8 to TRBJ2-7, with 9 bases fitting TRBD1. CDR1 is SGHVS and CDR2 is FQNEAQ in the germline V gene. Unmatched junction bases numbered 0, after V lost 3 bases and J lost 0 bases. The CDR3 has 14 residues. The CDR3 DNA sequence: TGTGCCAGCAGCTTGACAGGGGGCTCCTACGAGCAGTACTTC. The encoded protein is CASSLTGGSYEQYF.

The CDR3 spells CAWSTGSPGLGELFF. CDR3 nucleotides: TGTGCCTGGAGTACCGGGAGCCCTGGGTTGGGGGAGCTGTTTTTT. The V and J genes are TRBV30 and TRBJ2-2; a possible D gene is TRBD2 (6 bases). Germline CDR1 GTSNPN, CDR2 SVGIG (reference sequence). V lost 2 bases, J lost 8 bases, and 18 bases lay in between. The CDR3 loop spans 15 amino acids.

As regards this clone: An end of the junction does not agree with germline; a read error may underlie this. DNA of the CDR3: TGTGCCAGCTCCCCACGTACGGGAAACACTGAAGCTTTCTTT. Residues: CASSPRTGNTEAFF. The rearrangement uses TRBV18 and TRBJ1-1, with D hard to call. Germline V gene data show CDR1 as KGHSH and CDR2 as LQKENI. This CDR3 spans 14 amino acids.

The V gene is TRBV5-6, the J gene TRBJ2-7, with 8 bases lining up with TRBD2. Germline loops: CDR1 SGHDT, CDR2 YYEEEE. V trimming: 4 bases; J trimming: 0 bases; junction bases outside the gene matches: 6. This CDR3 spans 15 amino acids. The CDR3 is CASSKGLVSSYEQYF. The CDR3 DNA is TGTGCCAGCAGCAAGGGACTAGTCAGCTCCTACGAGCAGTACTTC. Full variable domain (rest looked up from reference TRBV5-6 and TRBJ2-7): DAGVTQSPTHLIKTRGQQVTLRCSPKSGHDTVSWYQQALGQGPQFIFQYYEEEERQRGNFPDRFSGHQFPNYSSELNVNALLLGDSALYLCASSKGLVSSYEQYFGPGTRLTVT.

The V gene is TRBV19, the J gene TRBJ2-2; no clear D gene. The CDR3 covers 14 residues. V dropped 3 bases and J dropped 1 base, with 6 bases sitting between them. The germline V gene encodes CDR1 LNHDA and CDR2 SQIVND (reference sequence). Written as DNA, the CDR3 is TGTGCCAGTAGTATCCTCCGGAACACCGGGGAGCTGTTTTTT. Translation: CASSILRNTGELFF.

CDR3 coding DNA: TGTGCCAGCAGTTACGGCCAGGGCCGAAATTCACCCCTCCACTTT. Translated, it gives CASSYGQGRNSPLHF. This chain uses TRBV6-5 with TRBJ1-6, with D possibly TRBD1 on 5 matching bases. V was cut by 2 bases and J by 7 bases, with 12 bases left in between. The CDR3 contains 15 residues. The germline V gene encodes CDR1 MNHEY and CDR2 SVGAGI.